The text below deals with one TCR beta chain. The clone's antigen remains unknown. There are no base qualities to consult, and no much larger clone falls within one base. The junction carries 10 bases between V and J, which are trimmed by 2 bases and 4 bases respectively. CDR1 and CDR2, looked up from the germline V gene (reference sequence), are GTSNPN and SVGIG. From cysteine to phenylalanine, the CDR3 is 13 amino acids long. The DNA shown is the 39-base CDR3, in frame from base 1. One collaborating source in Seattle enrolled patients during active infection and followed them longitudinally through the course of disease. Each collaborating institution followed its own protocols to collect whole blood in K2EDTA tubes. For TCRbeta analysis, collaborators shipped samples as frozen whole blood, isolated PBMCs, or DNA extracted from either of those sample types. The immunoSEQ Assay, a bias-controlled multiplex PCR, was used to amplify TCRbeta CDR3 regions from genomic DNA. The authors processed their data as follows. Nucleated cell counts per sample were estimated from amplification of reference gene primers within the assay. Sequence reads were collapsed and filtered to measure the absolute abundance of every unique TCRbeta CDR3 rearrangement. For each sample, productive Simpson clonality was calculated as the square root of Simpson's diversity index across productive rearrangements. This immuneACCESS table, as held by TCRdb, lists in-frame sequences with V and J called but not all clones. Of the missing ones, under half trace to an unresolved V gene in checked studies; the others have no known cause. D and trimming were read from the DNA, whereas the V and J calls and clone size are those reported in that table. Within this sample are 100,000 to 150,000 clones, with approximately 90% of them counted one time only. The leading ten clones occupy about 1.9% of the sample.

This specimen belongs to a study of blood T cell repertoires in COVID-19 (dated by TCRdb to about 2020). Looking at the study overall: The collaborator samples originated in the United States, Italy and Spain and spanned the acute and convalescent phases of COVID-19. The material from the prospective study consisted of cDNA or gDNA derived from T cells, B-cell-depleted T cells, or PBMCs. The dataset comprised deeply sampled blood TCRbeta repertoires from subjects exposed to, actively infected with, or recovered from COVID-19. The repertoires were released in a freely available public database intended as a resource for research on the immune response to SARS-CoV-2. The samples were drawn from the first 160 participants of the ongoing ImmuneRACE study and from about 1,200 subjects provided by 6 global collaborators. The sample metadata nearly always contained a de-identified subject ID, COVID-19 status, age in years and sex. Where HLA class I and class II types were available, the types were taken from metadata supplied by the sample provider, not from assay-based typing. Overall study results and their limits: How much clinical and demographic metadata was included differed by source and by participant, and the metadata was provided uncurated.

Sequencing was done on a sample of peripheral blood. Rearrangement joined TRBV30 to TRBJ2-3, with the identity of the D gene unclear. The receptor was isolated from a man in his forties or fifties with COVID-19, enrolled during active disease. Here the CDR3 is given as CAWSLESADTQYF. The DNA sequence follows: TGTGCCTGGAGTCTGGAGTCTGCAGATACGCAGTATTTT.